The clone carrying this TCR beta chain occurred once. What it recognizes is unknown. The data belong to a study of cytomegalovirus exposure and HLA in healthy donors. Study as a whole: Caucasian-associated ancestry cluster membership applied to approximately 84% of under 450 genotyped donors. Study-wide findings and caveats: On later analysis, the bulk of CMV-associated TCR beta chains appeared to be HLA-restricted.

The PCR ran on 60 Vbeta and 13 Jbeta primers. Sequenced by immunoSEQ multiplex PCR; TCRdb stores in-frame clones only, minus some. This sample has 150,000 to 200,000 clones, with about four fifths found just once. V was shortened by 4 bases and J by 1 base, with 4 bases between the two germline ends. The CDR3 consists of 13 residues. Germline V lookup: CDR1 SNHLY, CDR2 FYNNEI. The source is a man aged 50 to 60 in good health and CMV-seropositive. The J gene is TRBJ2-2, the V gene TRBV2; no reliable D call. Material for sequencing was PBMCs. CDR3: CASSVKNTGELFF. The CDR3 DNA follows: TGTGCCAGCAGTGTAAAGAACACCGGGGAGCTGTTTTTT.